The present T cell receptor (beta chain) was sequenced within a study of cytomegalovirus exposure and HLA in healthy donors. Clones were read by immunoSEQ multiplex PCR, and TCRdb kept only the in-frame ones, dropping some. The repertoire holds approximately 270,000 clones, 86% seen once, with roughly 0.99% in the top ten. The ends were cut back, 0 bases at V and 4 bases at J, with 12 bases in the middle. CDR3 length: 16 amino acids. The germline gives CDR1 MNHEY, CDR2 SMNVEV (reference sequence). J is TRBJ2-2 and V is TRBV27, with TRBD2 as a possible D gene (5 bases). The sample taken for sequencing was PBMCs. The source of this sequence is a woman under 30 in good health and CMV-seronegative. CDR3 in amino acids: CASSLSDGVGTGELFF. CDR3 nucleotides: TGTGCCAGCAGTTTATCCGACGGGGTGGGCACCGGGGAGCTGTTTTTT.